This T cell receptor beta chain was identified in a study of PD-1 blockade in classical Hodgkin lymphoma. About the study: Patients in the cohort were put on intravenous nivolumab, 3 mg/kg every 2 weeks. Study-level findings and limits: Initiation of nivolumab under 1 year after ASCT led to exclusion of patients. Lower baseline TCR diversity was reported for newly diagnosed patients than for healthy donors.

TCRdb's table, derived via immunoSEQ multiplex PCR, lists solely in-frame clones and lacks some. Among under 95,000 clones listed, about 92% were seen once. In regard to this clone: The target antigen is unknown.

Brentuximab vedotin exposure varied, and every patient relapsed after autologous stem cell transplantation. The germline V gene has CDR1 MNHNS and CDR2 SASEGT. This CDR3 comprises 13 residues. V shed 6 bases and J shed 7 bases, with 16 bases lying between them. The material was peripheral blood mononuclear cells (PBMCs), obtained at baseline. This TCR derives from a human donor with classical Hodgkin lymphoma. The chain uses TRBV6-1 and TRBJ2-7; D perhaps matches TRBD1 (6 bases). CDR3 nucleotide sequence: TGTGCCAGCAGCCGGGACAAACTAGGGGAGCAGTACTTC. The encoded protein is CASSRDKLGEQYF.